Listed below are T cell receptor beta chains from one sample, sequenced in a study of beta chain features in type 1 diabetes. Repertoires were generated with immunoSEQ multiplex PCR, while TCRdb's copy carries only in-frame clones and drops some. The table records 600,000 to 700,000 clones, roughly 12% of them present only once. Sequencing was done on a sample of naive CD4+ T cells from blood. The source is a man younger than 30 with type 1 diabetes. The CDR3 runs from the conserved cysteine through the conserved F or W. A D gene is named only where the DNA matches it firmly. A row's size may be missing; if present it is once, few, many or a size class.

j_call,clone_size,d_call,v_call,cdr3_aa,cdr3_nt
TRBJ2-7,few,TRBD2,TRBV30,CAWSIHRTSGGLAYEQYF,TGTGCCTGGAGTATCCATCGGACTAGCGGGGGATTAGCCTACGAGCAGTACTTC
TRBJ2-5,-,-,TRBV28,CASSFQLETQYF,TGTGCCAGCAGTTTTCAGTTAGAGACCCAGTACTTC
TRBJ1-4,-,-,TRBV10-3,CAISESTGGTNEKLFF,TGTGCCATCAGTGAATCGACAGGCGGAACTAATGAAAAACTGTTTTTT
TRBJ1-5,-,TRBD1,TRBV6-5,CASSSDRISNQPQHF,TGTGCCAGCAGCTCGGACAGGATAAGCAATCAGCCCCAGCATTTT
TRBJ1-2,-,-,TRBV2,CASRDQPYDGYTF,TGTGCCAGCAGGGACCAACCATACGATGGCTACACCTTC
TRBJ1-4,few,-,TRBV10-3,CAISESETSPSGKLFF,TGTGCCATCAGTGAGTCGGAAACCAGTCCCTCTGGAAAACTGTTTTTT
TRBJ2-7,few,TRBD2,TRBV5-1,CASSPGGGNSGYEQYF,TGCGCCAGCAGCCCCGGCGGGGGGAACTCTGGCTACGAGCAGTACTTC
TRBJ1-2,-,-,TRBV11-1,CASSLGRTNYGYTF,TGTGCCAGCAGCCTGGGACGGACTAACTATGGCTACACCTTC
TRBJ2-1,few,-,TRBV10-3,CAISGTQGSSYNEQFF,TGTGCCATCAGTGGGACACAGGGATCTTCCTACAATGAGCAGTTCTTC
TRBJ1-1,-,-,TRBV6-1,CASSGPMNTEAFF,TGTGCCAGCAGCGGGCCGATGAACACTGAAGCTTTCTTT
TRBJ2-7,few,-,TRBV4-1,CASSQDNGYEQYF,TGTGCCAGCAGCCAAGATAACGGCTACGAGCAGTACTTC
TRBJ1-6,-,TRBD1,TRBV5-4,CASSLGGQGNSPLHF,TGTGCCAGCAGCTTGGGGGGACAGGGGAATTCACCCCTCCACTTT
TRBJ1-3,few,-,TRBV7-7,CASSLGGGLGNTIYF,TGTGCCAGCAGCTTAGGAGGAGGGCTTGGAAACACCATATATTTT
TRBJ1-2,-,-,TRBV6-5,CASSYSSYTDGYTF,TGTGCCAGCAGTTACTCTTCCTATACGGATGGCTACACCTTC
TRBJ2-2,-,TRBD1,TRBV10-2,CASSLQGGELFF,TGCGCCAGCAGCCTACAGGGGGGGGAGCTGTTTTTT
TRBJ1-3,few,-,TRBV7-9,CASSFRAVPSGNTIYF,TGTGCCAGCAGCTTCCGCGCAGTTCCCTCTGGAAACACCATATATTTT
TRBJ1-6,few,TRBD1,TRBV27,CASSDDTGGRDSPLHF,TGTGCCAGCAGCGACGATACAGGGGGTCGTGATTCACCCCTCCACTTT
TRBJ2-1,-,-,TRBV4-1,CASSPRGASPSSYNEQFF,TGCGCCAGCAGCCCCAGGGGAGCTTCCCCCTCTTCGTACAATGAGCAGTTCTTC
TRBJ2-3,few,-,TRBV4-2,CASSQVAGATDTQYF,TGTGCCAGCAGCCAAGTCGCCGGGGCCACAGATACGCAGTATTTT
TRBJ2-1,-,-,TRBV28,CASTASPLVGYNEQFF,TGTGCCAGCACCGCTTCGCCCCTCGTCGGGTACAATGAGCAGTTCTTC
TRBJ1-5,-,-,TRBV13,CASSLGLTQGGQPQHF,TGTGCCAGCAGCTTAGGCCTTACCCAGGGAGGTCAGCCCCAGCATTTT
TRBJ2-1,few,-,TRBV28,CASSLVGWWQFF,TGTGCCAGCAGTTTGGTGGGGTGGTGGCAGTTCTTC
TRBJ2-5,-,-,TRBV18,CASSPQGFQETQYF,TGTGCCAGCTCACCCCAGGGGTTCCAAGAGACCCAGTACTTC
TRBJ2-7,-,-,TRBV7-2,CASSPEGGNRREQYF,TGTGCCAGCAGCCCGGAAGGCGGTAATCGGCGCGAGCAGTACTTC
TRBJ2-2,-,-,TRBV4-1,CASSQVERNTGELFF,TGCGCCAGCAGCCAAGTTGAGAGGAACACCGGGGAGCTGTTTTTT
TRBJ2-1,few,-,TRBV10-3,CAAMGYQGNEQFF,TGTGCCGCCATGGGTTACCAGGGCAATGAGCAGTTCTTC
TRBJ2-1,-,TRBD2,TRBV4-1,CASSHSGGIIDEQFF,TGCGCCAGCAGCCATAGCGGGGGAATTATCGATGAGCAGTTCTTC
TRBJ2-3,-,TRBD2,TRBV6-6,CASSGLGRDTQYF,TGTGCCAGCAGTGGACTAGGCCGAGATACGCAGTATTTT
TRBJ2-7,few,TRBD1,TRBV5-1,CASSLVGTGVYEQYF,TGCGCCAGCAGCTTGGTGGGGACAGGTGTCTACGAGCAGTACTTC
TRBJ1-1,few,TRBD1,TRBV29-1,CSVPGQLNTEAFF,TGCAGTGTCCCGGGACAGTTGAACACTGAAGCTTTCTTT
TRBJ2-5,-,-,TRBV7-9,CASSFSGTSETQYF,TGTGCCAGCAGCTTTTCAGGGACCTCTGAGACCCAGTACTTC
TRBJ2-1,-,TRBD2,TRBV18,CASSPPAGGGSANEQFF,TGTGCCAGCTCACCACCGGCCGGCGGGGGGTCAGCAAATGAGCAGTTCTTC
TRBJ2-7,-,TRBD2,TRBV29-1,CSVEKRGVSYEQYF,TGCAGCGTTGAAAAGCGGGGGGTTTCCTACGAGCAGTACTTC
TRBJ1-1,-,TRBD1,TRBV30,CAWSGRQGWNTEAFF,TGTGCCTGGAGTGGTCGACAGGGATGGAACACTGAAGCTTTCTTT
TRBJ1-1,few,-,TRBV14,CASSLVLNTEAFF,TGTGCCAGCAGCCTGGTATTGAACACTGAAGCTTTCTTT
TRBJ1-3,-,-,TRBV29-1,CSVVSGFTGNTIYF,TGCAGCGTTGTCTCGGGGTTTACTGGAAACACCATATATTTT